This T cell receptor (beta chain) emerged from a study of cytomegalovirus exposure and HLA in healthy donors. Amplification used 60 Vbeta primers and 13 Jbeta primers. TCRdb's table, derived via immunoSEQ multiplex PCR, lists solely in-frame clones and lacks some. The sample has approximately 200,000 clones; approximately 85% are singletons. Points on this clone: Its antigen is as yet unknown.

Study-wide points: Sequences of the TCR beta chain were said to predict the HLA-A and HLA-B alleles of most subjects accurately.

Trimming stripped 3 bases from V and 5 bases from J, with 13 bases between. This CDR3 has 15 amino acids. The germline CDR1 and CDR2 sequences are LNHNV and YYDKDF (reference sequence). The sample consisted of PBMCs. This chain joins TRBV15 and TRBJ1-4, with a possible D match to TRBD1 (6 bases). This receptor was identified in a woman aged 50 to 65 in good health and CMV-seropositive. Here the CDR3 DNA reads TGTGCCACCAGCAGGGCCGGGACAAGCAATGAAAAACTGTTTTTT. It is translated as CATSRAGTSNEKLFF.